This entry lists 2 T cell receptor beta chains sequenced from one sample in a study of PD-1 blockade in mismatch repair-deficient tumors. The repertoire was sequenced with immunoSEQ multiplex PCR; TCRdb's copy has only in-frame clones and lacks some. Found here are roughly 130,000 clones, more than 70% of them singletons; the top ten hold approximately 12%. The sequenced sample was peripheral blood, obtained approximately 71 weeks after starting pembrolizumab. The receptors were gathered from an adult with mismatch repair-deficient cancer.

The chain combines TRBV2 with TRBJ1-2; 9 bases fit TRBD1. Germline values: CDR1 SNHLY, CDR2 FYNNEI. V was clipped by 6 bases and J by 5 bases; unmatched bases: 7. The CDR3 is made up of 14 amino acids. CDR3 coding DNA: TGTGCCAGCAGGTCACCGGGACAGGGTTATGGCTACACCTTC. This encodes CASRSPGQGYGYTF.

The gene calls are TRBV7-9 and TRBJ1-2, with unresolved D. The CDR3 runs to 13 residues. The germline gives CDR1 SEHNR, CDR2 FQNEAQ (reference sequence). The V end was cut by 3 bases, the J end by 4 bases, with 9 bases between. The CDR3 coding sequence is TGTGCCAGCAGCTTGACGGGCGGCTATGGCTACACCTTC. It yields the protein CASSLTGGYGYTF.